This entry describes one T cell receptor (beta chain). The data are from a study of blood T cell repertoires in COVID-19. Germline V CDR1 and CDR2: SGHRS, YFSETQ. This CDR3 is built from 17 residues. Losses at the gene ends were 1 base for V and 0 bases for J; bases not matched to a gene: 7. Clones were sequenced by immunoSEQ multiplex PCR, and TCRdb holds only the in-frame ones, with some missing. This sample has about 130,000 clones, with 86% found just once. This chain connects TRBV5-1 to TRBJ2-3, with 8 positions matching TRBD2. The specimen was peripheral blood. The sequence came from a human donor in a cohort sampled during active COVID-19. The CDR3 coding sequence is TGCGCCAGCAGCTTGTCGGGAGGGCCTATTAGCACAGATACGCAGTATTTT. It specifies CASSLSGGPISTDTQYF.